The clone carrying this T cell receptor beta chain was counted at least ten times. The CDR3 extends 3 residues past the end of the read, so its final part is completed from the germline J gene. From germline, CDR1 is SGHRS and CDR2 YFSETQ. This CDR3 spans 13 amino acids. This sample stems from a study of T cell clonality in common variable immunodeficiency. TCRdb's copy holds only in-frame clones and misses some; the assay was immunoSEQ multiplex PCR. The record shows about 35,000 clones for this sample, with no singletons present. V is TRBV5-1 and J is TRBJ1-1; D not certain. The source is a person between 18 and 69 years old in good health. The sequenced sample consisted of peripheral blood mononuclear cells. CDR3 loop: CASSLSLQNVAFF. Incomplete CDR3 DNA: TGCGCCAGCAGCCTGAGTCTGCAGAACGTA. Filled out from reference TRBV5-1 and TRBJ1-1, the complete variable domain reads KAGVTQTPRYLIKTRGQQVTLSCSPISGHRSVSWYQQTPGQGLQFLFEYFSETQRNKGNFPGRFSGRQFSNSRSEMNVSTLELGDSALYLCASSLSLQNVAFFGQGTRLTVV.